This TCR beta chain was profiled in a study of CD8 T cells in ankylosing spondylitis. Study-wide results and limits: Made up of fewer than ten highly homologous variants, a TCR beta motif appeared characteristic of ankylosing spondylitis blood. Earlier work had already found some motif variants in reactive arthritis synovial fluid and blood. Disease-linked clones displayed a CD8+ phenotype and appeared relatively rarely in peripheral blood.

Counting both end residues, the CDR3 totals 16 amino acids. Germline assignment: CDR1 SQVTM and CDR2 ANQGSEA. This clonotype has only a few counts. Its antigen is not identified. The DNA is omitted, as the CDR3 cannot be located on it reliably, and the CDR3 follows TCRdb's listing. TCRdb passed the 5' RACE reads through MiXCR, listing each CDR3 protein once. This sample has around 770,000 distinct CDR3 sequences; around a fifth occur once, and the top ten carry around a fifth. The rearrangement uses TRBV29-1 and TRBJ2-5; the table's D call TRBD1 went unverified against the DNA. The sequence was obtained from a male donor with ankylosing spondylitis. The sample consisted of blood, either unsorted or a sorted T cell fraction (not recorded which). CDR3 protein: CSVRPLSWEWGETQYF.